This T cell receptor beta chain was sequenced during a study of blood T cell repertoires in COVID-19. Study details: T cells, B-cell-depleted T cells, or PBMCs provided the cDNA or gDNA that served as material.

Germline V gives CDR1 LNHNV, CDR2 YYDKDF (reference sequence). The CDR3 totals 15 residues. V dropped 1 base and J dropped 4 bases, with 11 bases sitting between them. Data came from immunoSEQ multiplex PCR; TCRdb stores just in-frame clones and leaves some out. The repertoire holds about 49,000 clones, with approximately 86% as singletons. The chain has TRBV15 and TRBJ2-1, with D possibly TRBD1 on 6 matching bases. The sequence was obtained from a human donor in a cohort sampled during active COVID-19. What was sequenced was peripheral blood. CDR3 nucleotides: TGTGCCACCAGCAGAGGGGTACAGGGATACAATGAGCAGTTCTTC. Translation gives CATSRGVQGYNEQFF.